The 16 T cell receptor beta chains reported below all come from one sample, sequenced in a study of T cells after posttransplantation cyclophosphamide. Assay used: immunoSEQ multiplex PCR; TCRdb lists only in-frame clones, some missing. There are some 43,000 clones in the sample, none observed a single time. Sequencing was done on a sample of PBMCs. These receptors came from a man aged 40-49 years in good health, CMV-negative, and a related stem cell transplant donor.

This clone was recorded many times. The gene calls are TRBV6-1 and TRBJ1-5, with 7 bases that match TRBD1. Per germline, CDR1 MNHNS and CDR2 SASEGT. CDR3 size: 15 residues. Germline trimming cut 2 bases from V and 5 bases from J; bases unmatched to any gene: 6. The CDR3 DNA is TGTGCCAGCAGTGAAAAGAGCAGGGGGGATCAGCCCCAGCATTTT. It yields the protein CASSEKSRGDQPQHF.

This clone was recorded at least ten times. V usage is TRBV7-6 and J usage is TRBJ1-1; 9 positions match TRBD1. The CDR3 has 14 amino acids. Germline trimming cut 5 bases from V and 5 bases from J; bases unmatched to any gene: 6. The germline V gene encodes CDR1 SGHVS and CDR2 FNYEAQ. The CDR3 spells CASSVQGADTEAFF. The CDR3 DNA reads as TGTGCCAGCAGCGTACAGGGGGCTGATACTGAAGCTTTCTTT.

The sample holds many counts of this clone. This chain joins TRBV28 and TRBJ1-3; no reliable D call. Germline V CDR1 and CDR2: MDHEN, SYDVKM. CDR3 length: 12 amino acids. Trimming pared 6 bases from V and 5 bases from J, leaving 8 bases between. The CDR3 DNA is TGTGCCAGCAGGGGCTCCCGAAACACCATATATTTT. Translation gives CASRGSRNTIYF.

This clone was recorded many times. The chain recombines TRBV2 with TRBJ2-7; tentatively, D is TRBD1 (5 bases). The CDR3 length is 12 residues. Deletions cut 8 bases from V and 2 bases from J, with 10 bases between. Germline V lookup: CDR1 SNHLY, CDR2 FYNNEI. The CDR3 DNA follows: TGTGCCAGCCGACAGAGAACCTACGAGCAGTACTTC. Its translation: CASRQRTYEQYF.

This clone occurred many times. CDR3 sequence: CASRSRGPSGSGNEQFF. The CDR3 nucleotides read TGTGCCAGCAGATCTAGGGGGCCTAGCGGGAGTGGCAATGAGCAGTTCTTC. The J gene is TRBJ2-1, the V gene TRBV7-9; TRBD2 aligns across 10 bases. J was trimmed by 6 bases and V by 6 bases; bases with no gene match: 14. The CDR3 contains 17 residues. CDR1 is SEHNR and CDR2 is FQNEAQ in the germline V gene (reference sequence). Full variable domain (missing parts from reference TRBV7-9 and TRBJ2-1): DTGVSQNPRHKITKRGQNVTFRCDPISEHNRLYWYRQTLGQGPEFLTYFQNEAQLEKSRLLSDRFSAERPKGSFSTLEIQRTEQGDSAMYLCASRSRGPSGSGNEQFFGPGTRLTVL.

This clone was found many times. This sequence joins TRBV5-5 and TRBJ2-1, with 8 bases lining up with TRBD2. Germline V CDR1 and CDR2: SGHKS, YYEKEE (reference sequence). The length of the CDR3 is 17 residues. J was trimmed by 2 bases and V by 0 bases; bases with no gene match: 7. This CDR3 reads CASSLGRAGGAYNEQFF. CDR3 DNA: TGTGCCAGCAGCTTGGGACGGGCGGGAGGCGCCTACAATGAGCAGTTCTTC.

This clone showed up many times. The chain couples TRBV28 to TRBJ2-6; D gene ambiguous. The germline V and J ends were trimmed by 3 bases and 2 bases, with 17 bases remaining between them. The CDR3 spans 18 residues. Germline V gene sequence: CDR1 MDHEN, CDR2 SYDVKM. CDR3: CASSFPQYSLTGANVLTF. For the CDR3, the DNA is TGTGCCAGCAGTTTTCCTCAGTACAGTCTGACTGGGGCCAACGTCCTGACTTTC.

This clone came up many times. Other DNA sequences in this specimen translate into the identical CDR3. The chain carries TRBV27 and TRBJ1-1; 7 bases fit TRBD1. Germline CDR1 and CDR2: MNHEY and SMNVEV (reference sequence). After removal of 4 bases from V and 1 base from J, the junction contained 0 bases not matched to a gene. This CDR3 region has 13 residues. The CDR3 nucleotides are TGTGCCAGCAGTTGGACAGGGAACACTGAAGCTTTCTTT. It is translated as CASSWTGNTEAFF.

This clone was seen ten or more times. This chain connects TRBV11-2 to TRBJ2-7; TRBD1 aligns across 7 bases. Germline V CDR1 and CDR2: SGHAT, FQNNGV. This CDR3 has 13 residues. V lost 3 bases and J lost 9; bases outside the gene matches: 8. CDR3 bases: TGTGCCAGCAGCTTCGGGGACAGTGGAAGGCAGTACTTC. Protein: CASSFGDSGRQYF.

The chain links TRBV6-5 to TRBJ2-5, with D unclear. This CDR3 is built from 11 residues. Trimming stripped 4 bases from V and 4 bases from J, with 4 bases between. Germline CDR1 is MNHEY and CDR2 is SVGAGI. Here the CDR3 reads CASSSIETQYF. The DNA for the CDR3 is TGTGCCAGCAGTTCTATAGAGACCCAGTACTTC.

This clone was seen repeatedly, ten times or more. The chain joins TRBV5-5 to TRBJ2-2, with 12 bases that match TRBD2. Per germline, CDR1 SGHKS and CDR2 YYEKEE (reference sequence). V was pared by 2 bases and J by 5 bases, with 7 bases of the junction left unmatched. The CDR3 extends over 17 amino acids. The CDR3, as DNA: TGTGCCAGCAGCTTTCTAGCGGGAGGGCCGACTACCGGGGAGCTGTTTTTT. Protein sequence: CASSFLAGGPTTGELFF.

There are many counts of this clone. The chain couples TRBV7-2 to TRBJ1-4; TRBD1 matches at 7 bases. The length of the CDR3 is 15 residues. From germline, CDR1 is SGHTA and CDR2 FQGNSA. V dropped 8 bases and J dropped 0; count of bases not matched to a gene: 6. The CDR3 region has the DNA TGTGCCAGCCAGAGACAGGGCGCAACTAATGAAAAACTGTTTTTT. The encoded protein is CASQRQGATNEKLFF.

Ten or more counts support this clone. The chain has TRBV15 and TRBJ1-3; a possible D gene is TRBD1 (5 bases). Germline V lookup: CDR1 LNHNV, CDR2 YYDKDF (reference sequence). Trimming removed 6 bases at V and 0 bases at J, with 12 bases between. The CDR3 spans 15 residues. CDR3 in amino acids: CATRADTHSGNTIYF. CDR3 DNA: TGTGCCACCAGGGCGGACACCCACTCTGGAAACACCATATATTTT.

There are a few counts of this clone. J is TRBJ2-1 and V is TRBV28; TRBD2 agrees at 8 bases. This CDR3 comprises 15 residues. Trimming at V came to 5 bases and at J to 2 bases, leaving 5 bases not matched to a gene. Germline V gene data show CDR1 as MDHEN and CDR2 as SYDVKM. This chain's CDR3 is CASSLGREAYNEQFF. DNA for the CDR3: TGTGCCAGCAGTCTAGGGCGGGAGGCCTACAATGAGCAGTTCTTC.

This clone was seen repeatedly, ten times or more. The genes are TRBV28 and TRBJ2-5; 7 nucleotides line up with TRBD1. Germline V gives CDR1 MDHEN, CDR2 SYDVKM. After removal of 3 bases from V and 5 bases from J, the junction contained 15 bases not matched to a gene. This CDR3 contains 17 residues. CDR3 DNA: TGTGCCAGCAGTTTGGCTTTTGAGGGGGCTCCGCGGGAGACCCAGTACTTC. It codes for CASSLAFEGAPRETQYF.

This clone has ten or more counts. The rearrangement joins TRBV28 to TRBJ2-6; D possibly corresponds to TRBD1 (5 bases). In germline, CDR1 is MDHEN, CDR2 SYDVKM. Trimming pared 4 bases from V and 2 bases from J, leaving 9 bases between. There are 15 residues in the CDR3. For the CDR3, the DNA is TGTGCCAGCAGTTCCCTAGGGGCTGGGGCCAACGTCCTGACTTTC. This gives the protein CASSSLGAGANVLTF.